This TCR beta chain is from a study of identical twins. Overall study results and limits: It was cross-sectional statistical analysis, not following the same donors, that the conclusions relied on. Abundant beta clonotypes from cord blood had fewer insertions, unlike memory repertoires, which showed none.

TCRdb reprocessed the 5' RACE reads with MiXCR, giving one entry per CDR3 protein. This table holds approximately 630,000 distinct CDR3 sequences, around 7.5% found once. V trimming: 3 bases; J trimming: 8 bases; junction bases outside the gene matches: 8. The CDR3 spans 15 residues. This clonotype was seen a few times. The antigen is not known. These data also formed part of another study, on yellow fever vaccine responses in identical twins.

The source material was PBMCs. The sequence derives from a woman younger than 35 in good health. This sequence joins TRBV12-3 or TRBV12-4 and TRBJ2-1, with 9 bases that match TRBD1. In DNA form, the CDR3 reads TGTGCCAGCAGTTTCCCCAATACAGGGGGCGATGAGCAGTTCTTC. Its translation: CASSFPNTGGDEQFF.